This TCR beta chain was profiled in a study of T cell responses to AZD1222 COVID-19 vaccine. V lost 2 bases and J lost 1, with 9 bases in between. This CDR3 is built from 15 residues. CDR1 is SGDLS, CDR2 YYNGEE, per germline. Assay: immunoSEQ multiplex PCR; the TCRdb copy retains only in-frame clones and omits some. Among roughly 100,000 clones listed, around 86% were seen once. The origin of this receptor is an adult in good health. Material: peripheral blood, obtained on day 0 of AZD1222 vaccination. The chain carries TRBV9 and TRBJ2-2; D gene uncertain. The CDR3 nucleotides read TGTGCCAGCAGCGTCGGACGGATGAACACCGGGGAGCTGTTTTTT. It yields the protein CASSVGRMNTGELFF.